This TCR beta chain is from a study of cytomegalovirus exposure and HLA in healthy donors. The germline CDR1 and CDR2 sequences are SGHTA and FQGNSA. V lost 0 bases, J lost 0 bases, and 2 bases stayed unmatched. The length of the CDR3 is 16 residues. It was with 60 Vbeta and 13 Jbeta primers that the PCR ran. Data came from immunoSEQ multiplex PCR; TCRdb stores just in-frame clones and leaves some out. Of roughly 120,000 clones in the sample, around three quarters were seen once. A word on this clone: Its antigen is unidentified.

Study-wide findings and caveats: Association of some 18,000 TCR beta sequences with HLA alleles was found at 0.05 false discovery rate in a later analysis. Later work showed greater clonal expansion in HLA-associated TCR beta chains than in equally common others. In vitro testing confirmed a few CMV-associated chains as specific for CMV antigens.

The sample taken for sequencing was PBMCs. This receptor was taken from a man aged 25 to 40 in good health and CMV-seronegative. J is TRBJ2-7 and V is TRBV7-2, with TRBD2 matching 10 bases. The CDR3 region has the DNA TGTGCCAGCAGCTTAGCGCTAGCGGGGGCCTCCTACGAGCAGTACTTC. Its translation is CASSLALAGASYEQYF.